This T cell receptor (beta chain) was sequenced in a study of T cell repertoires in cytomegalovirus infection. Study information: Indicated by public TCR beta signatures were CMV infection and matching HLA type. Study-wide findings and caveats: The study identified carriers of CMV plus the relevant HLA from cumulative public TCR beta family frequency. HLA-C-restricted, CMV-specific TCR beta clonotypes were dominant ex vivo.

The germline V gene has CDR1 SQVTM and CDR2 ANQGSEA. CDR3 length: 13 amino acids. The V gene lost 6 bases and the J gene lost 0 bases, with 10 bases spanning the gap. TCRdb used MiXCR to reprocess the reads, holding one entry per CDR3 protein. This table holds under 350,000 distinct CDR3 sequences, approximately 8.9% found once. This clonotype was picked up a small number of times. The antigen is unknown. The sequenced material came from PBMCs. The sequence was obtained from a human donor in good health (CMV status not recorded). Some clones in this sample may be carry-over from other donors' samples. The chain carries TRBV29-1 and TRBJ2-3; D is unresolved. CDR3 residues: CSVAGRSTDTQYF. The DNA of the CDR3 is TGCAGCGTCGCCGGCCGGAGCACAGATACGCAGTATTTT.